This T cell receptor (beta chain) was sequenced for a study of cytomegalovirus exposure and HLA in healthy donors. The PCR contained 60 Vbeta and 13 Jbeta primers. The table came from immunoSEQ multiplex PCR; TCRdb's copy has only in-frame clones and leaves some out. This sample's clone table lists fewer than 70,000 clones. The germline CDR1 and CDR2 sequences are MNHNS and SASEGT. V was clipped by 0 bases and J by 7 bases, with 6 bases between them. The length of the CDR3 is 13 residues. A remark on this clone: The antigen remains unidentified.

Study-level results: Of the V segments, some could not be distinguished, including TRBV6-2 and TRBV6-3, and were excluded. Among TCR beta chains of equal frequency, HLA-associated ones were more clonally expanded in a later analysis.

The sequenced sample consisted of PBMCs. The sequence derives from a man younger than 45 in good health and CMV-seropositive. The chain carries TRBV6-1 and TRBJ1-4; no reliable D call. The chain's CDR3 is CASSEASFEKLFF. The CDR3 nucleotides are TGTGCCAGCAGTGAAGCGAGTTTTGAAAAACTGTTTTTT.